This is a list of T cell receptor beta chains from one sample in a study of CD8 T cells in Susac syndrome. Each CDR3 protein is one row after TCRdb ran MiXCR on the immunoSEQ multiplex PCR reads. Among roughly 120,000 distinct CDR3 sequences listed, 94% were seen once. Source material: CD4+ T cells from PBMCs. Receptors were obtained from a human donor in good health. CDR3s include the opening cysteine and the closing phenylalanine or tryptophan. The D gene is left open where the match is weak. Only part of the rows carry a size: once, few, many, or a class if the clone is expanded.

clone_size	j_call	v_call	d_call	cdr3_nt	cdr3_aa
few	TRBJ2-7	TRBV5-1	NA	TGCGCCAGCAGCTTCCAGGACGCCGCCTACGAGCAGTACTTC	CASSFQDAAYEQYF
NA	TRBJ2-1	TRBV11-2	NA	TGTGCCAGCAGCTTAAAGGGCTTAGCGGAGAATGAGCAGTTCTTC	CASSLKGLAENEQFF
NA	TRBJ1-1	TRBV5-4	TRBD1	TGTGCCAGCAGCATACCGGGACAGGGGTTAAACACTGAAGCTTTCTTT	CASSIPGQGLNTEAFF
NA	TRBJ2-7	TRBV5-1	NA	TGCGCCAGCAGCTTCGAGAGAGAGCAGTACTTC	CASSFEREQYF
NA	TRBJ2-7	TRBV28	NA	TGTGCCAGATATGGGGAAGGTCGACGGGCCTACGAGCAGTACTTC	CARYGEGRRAYEQYF
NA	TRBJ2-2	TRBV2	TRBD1	TGTGCCAGCAGTGGGGACAGGGTGAGCACCGGGGAGCTGTTTTTT	CASSGDRVSTGELFF
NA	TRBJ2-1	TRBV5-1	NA	TGCGCCAGCAGCCGGGCGGGGAATGAGCAGTTCTTC	CASSRAGNEQFF
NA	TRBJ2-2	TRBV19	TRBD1	TGTGCCAGTAGGGACCTGACAGGGAAGACCAACACCGGGGAGCTGTTTTTT	CASRDLTGKTNTGELFF
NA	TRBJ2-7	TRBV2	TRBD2	TGTGCCAGCAGTGAGGGACTAGCGGGAGCTTCCGAGCAGTACTTC	CASSEGLAGASEQYF
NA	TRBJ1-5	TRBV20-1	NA	TGCAGTGCCGAAAAAGACCGAAGGCACCAGCATTTT	CSAEKDRRHQHF
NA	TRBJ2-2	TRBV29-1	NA	TGCAGCGTTAGGGACCAGAACACCGGGGAGCTGTTTTTT	CSVRDQNTGELFF
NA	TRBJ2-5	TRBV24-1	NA	TGTGCCACCAGTGTTGGCGGAGAGACCCAGTACTTC	CATSVGGETQYF
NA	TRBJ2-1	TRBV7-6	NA	TGTGCCAGCAGCACGCGGGGACTGTACAATGAGCAGTTCTTC	CASSTRGLYNEQFF
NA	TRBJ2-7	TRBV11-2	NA	TGTGCCAGCAGCCCCCTGACAGGTGGAGGCGAGCAGTACTTC	CASSPLTGGGEQYF
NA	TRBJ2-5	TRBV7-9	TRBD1	TGTGCCAGCAGCCCACGGGACAGCAAAGAGACCCAGTACTTC	CASSPRDSKETQYF
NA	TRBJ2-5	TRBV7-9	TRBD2	TGTGCCAGCAGCTCTAGCGGGAATCAAGAGACCCAGTACTTC	CASSSSGNQETQYF